This entry lists 6 T cell receptor beta chains sequenced from one sample in a study of metastatic and nonmetastatic thyroid tumors. Not a single patient had been given any form of treatment at any point before undergoing thyroid surgery. TCRdb reprocessed the PCR reads using MiXCR. The table includes under 60,000 clones, around 21% detected once. What was sequenced was blood. The receptors originated from a male donor with papillary thyroid cancer or a benign thyroid nodule (not recorded which). Some clones in this sample may be carry-over from other donors' samples.

This clone was seen at least ten times. The chain uses TRBV2 and TRBJ2-3; possible D gene TRBD1, 5 bases. The CDR3 totals 15 residues. V lost 4 bases to trimming and J lost 2 bases, with 13 bases between them. The V gene's germline CDR1 is SNHLY and CDR2 FYNNEI. Here the CDR3 DNA reads TGTGCCAGCAGTGCGTTGGGGCAGGTCACAGATACGCAGTATTTT. It codes for CASSALGQVTDTQYF.

The chain is built from TRBV5-1 and TRBJ1-2; weak D call: TRBD1 (6 bases). CDR3 length: 14 amino acids. The V gene's germline CDR1 is SGHRS and CDR2 YFSETQ. The ends were cut back, 0 bases at V and 7 bases at J, with 13 bases in the middle. The CDR3 nucleotides are TGCGCCAGCAGCTTGGAACAGGGCGAAGGTGGCTACACCTTC. Protein sequence: CASSLEQGEGGYTF.

This clone has ten or more counts. The gene calls are TRBV30 and TRBJ2-7, with a tentative D call TRBD1 (5 bases). Germline loops: CDR1 GTSNPN, CDR2 SVGIG (reference sequence). The CDR3 is 12 residues long. Trimming took 3 bases from V and 3 from J, leaving 9 bases between them. The CDR3 reads CAWSFTGYEQYF. The CDR3 DNA is TGTGCCTGGAGCTTCACAGGCTACGAGCAGTACTTC.

This clone was detected only once. The V call is TRBV18, the J call TRBJ2-5, with D tentatively TRBD1 (6 bases). This CDR3 region has 14 residues. The V gene's germline CDR1 is KGHSH and CDR2 LQKENI. Trimming took off 6 bases at V and 4 bases at J, with 15 bases between the two ends. Written as DNA, the CDR3 is TGTGCCAGCTCCCATTCGCCAGGGGCAGAGACCCAGTACTTC. Amino acids: CASSHSPGAETQYF.

This clone was found many times. The rearrangement joins TRBV6-7 to TRBJ2-1; 8 bases are shared with TRBD2. TRBV6-7 is designated an ORF whose function remains uncertain. The junction had 13 bases not matched to a gene; V was cut back by 5 bases and J by 4 bases. The CDR3 spans 17 residues. The CDR3 loop is CASSPFSRLAFYNEQFF. In DNA form, the CDR3 reads TGTGCCAGCAGTCCGTTTTCGAGACTAGCGTTTTACAATGAGCAGTTCTTC.

By proportion, this clone is medium-sized. J is TRBJ2-7 and V is TRBV5-1; TRBD2 matches at 10 bases. Germline V lookup: CDR1 SGHRS, CDR2 YFSETQ. V was clipped by 5 bases and J by 1 base; unmatched bases: 6. CDR3 length: 15 amino acids. The DNA of the CDR3 is TGCGCCAGCAGTTACGGGACTAGCGATTCCTACGAGCAGTACTTC. Translation gives CASSYGTSDSYEQYF.